The 9 T cell receptor beta chains below were found in one sample sequenced in a study of Ad26.COV2.S vaccination and SARS-CoV-2 variants. Using immunoSEQ multiplex PCR, the repertoire was profiled, and TCRdb retains in-frame clones only, with some absent. The data contain some 520,000 clones, 87% of them singletons. Regarding treatment: some 19 received Ad26.COV2.S at low or high dose, single or two shots; about 5 received placebo; per-sample allocation not given. At day 63 after the first vaccine or placebo injection, samples were drawn. This specimen was peripheral blood, taken in a trial of Ad26.COV2.S vaccine versus placebo. These receptors all stem from a person between 18 and 59 years old who received the Ad26.COV2.S COVID-19 vaccine or a placebo.

This sequence joins TRBV7-9 and TRBJ2-7, with D unresolved. Germline lookup yields CDR1 SEHNR and CDR2 FQNEAQ (reference sequence). The V end was cut by 3 bases, the J end by 0 bases, with 6 bases between. This CDR3 is 13 amino acids long. CDR3 in amino acids: CASSFEGSYEQYF. In DNA, the CDR3 is TGTGCCAGCAGCTTTGAAGGCTCCTACGAGCAGTACTTC.

The rearrangement joins TRBV28 to TRBJ1-5; TRBD1 matches 8 bases. The CDR3 extends over 15 amino acids. Germline-derived CDR1 and CDR2 are MDHEN and SYDVKM. V shed 6 bases, J shed 6 bases, and the junction held 10 bases outside the gene matches. This CDR3 reads CASSTGQERGQPQHF. The CDR3, as DNA: TGTGCCAGCAGCACGGGACAGGAGAGGGGTCAGCCCCAGCATTTT.

This chain connects TRBV4-2 to TRBJ1-6; 8 positions match TRBD1. The CDR3 has 16 amino acids. J gave up 9 bases and V 1 base, and 8 bases lay outside the gene matches. Per germline, CDR1 LGHNA and CDR2 YNFKEQ. The CDR3 reads CASSQGQGAQSSPLHF. The CDR3 nucleotides are TGTGCCAGCAGCCAAGGGCAGGGGGCGCAGAGTTCACCCCTCCACTTT.

The chain uses TRBV19 and TRBJ1-2, with no clear D. The CDR3 spans 14 residues. Trimming shortened V by 4 bases and J by 4 bases, and 13 bases separated the two germline ends. The germline gives CDR1 LNHDA, CDR2 SQIVND (reference sequence). This CDR3 is CASSTAPNSYGYTF. CDR3 DNA sequence: TGTGCCAGTAGTACCGCTCCTAACAGCTATGGCTACACCTTC.

V and J are TRBV7-2 and TRBJ1-6; D remains unclear. Trimming stripped 1 base from V and 7 bases from J, with 8 bases between. CDR1 and CDR2 (germline): SGHTA, FQGNSA. The CDR3 sequence is 14 residues long. The CDR3 DNA reads TGTGCCAGCAGCTTAGATACAACAAATTCACCCCTCCACTTT. Translating gives CASSLDTTNSPLHF. The variable domain in full, with the rest retrieved from reference TRBV7-2 and TRBJ1-6, is GAGVSQSPSNKVTEKGKDVELRCDPISGHTALYWYRQSLGQGLEFLIYFQGNSAPDKSGLPSDRFSAERTGGSVSTLTIQRTQQEDSAVYLCASSLDTTNSPLHFGNGTRLTVT.

This clone came up once. The chain has TRBV2 and TRBJ2-3; D gene uncertain. V was pared by 7 bases and J by 6 bases, with 29 bases between. Germline values: CDR1 SNHLY, CDR2 FYNNEI. The CDR3 runs 18 residues. The DNA for the CDR3 is TGTGCCAGCAACGTAGAGACTGCAGGCTTCTCTCCCGGGGATACGCAGTATTTT. Translated: CASNVETAGFSPGDTQYF. The complete variable domain, with remaining parts taken from reference TRBV2 and TRBJ2-3, reads EPEVTQTPSHQVTQMGQEVILRCVPISNHLYFYWYRQILGQKVEFLVSFYNNEISEKSEIFDDQFSVERPDGSNFTLKIRSTKLEDSAMYFCASNVETAGFSPGDTQYFGPGTRLTVL.

The CDR3 DNA reads as TGTGCCAGCAGCAGGGGGGGACTAGCGGGAGGAGGAAACCAAGAGACCCAGTACTTC. Translation: CASSRGGLAGGGNQETQYF. The genes are TRBV5-4 and TRBJ2-5, with 15 bases lining up with TRBD2. The ends lost 4 bases at V and 0 bases at J; junction bases unmatched: 10. This CDR3 contains 19 residues. CDR1 is SGHNT, CDR2 YYREEE, per germline (reference sequence).

J is TRBJ2-5 and V is TRBV6-5, with D perhaps TRBD1 or TRBD2 (5 bases each). Trimming took off 5 bases at V and 5 bases at J, with 15 bases between the two ends. Germline CDR1 and CDR2: MNHEY and SVGAGI. CDR3 size: 14 residues. The CDR3 nucleotides read TGTGCCAGCAGTCCCCCCGGGGCTTATGAGACCCAGTACTTC. Amino acid sequence: CASSPPGAYETQYF.

V usage is TRBV12-3 or TRBV12-4 and J usage is TRBJ2-7; D may be TRBD1 or TRBD2 (5 bases each). The CDR3 sequence is 12 residues long. V dropped 4 bases and J dropped 4 bases, with 8 bases sitting between them. CDR3 nucleotide sequence: TGTGCCAGCAGTTCGGGGCGGTACGAGCAGTACTTC. Translating it yields CASSSGRYEQYF.